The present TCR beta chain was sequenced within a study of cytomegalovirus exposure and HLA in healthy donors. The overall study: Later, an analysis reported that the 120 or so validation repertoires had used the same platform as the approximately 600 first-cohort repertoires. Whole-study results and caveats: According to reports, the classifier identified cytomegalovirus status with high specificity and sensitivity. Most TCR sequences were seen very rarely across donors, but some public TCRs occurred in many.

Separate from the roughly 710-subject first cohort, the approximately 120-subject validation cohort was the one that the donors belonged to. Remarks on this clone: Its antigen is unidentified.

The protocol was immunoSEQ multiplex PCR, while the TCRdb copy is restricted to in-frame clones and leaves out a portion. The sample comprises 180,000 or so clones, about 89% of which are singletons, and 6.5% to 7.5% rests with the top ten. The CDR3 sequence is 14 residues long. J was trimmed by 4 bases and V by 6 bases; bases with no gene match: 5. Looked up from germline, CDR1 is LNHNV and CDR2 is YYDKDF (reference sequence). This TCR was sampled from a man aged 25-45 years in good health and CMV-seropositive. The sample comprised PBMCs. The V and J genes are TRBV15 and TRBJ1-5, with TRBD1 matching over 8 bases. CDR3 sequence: CATRHDRGNQPQHF. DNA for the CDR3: TGTGCCACCAGACATGACAGGGGAAATCAGCCCCAGCATTTT.